This TCR beta chain originates from a study of T cells expressing NK-cell markers (dated by TCRdb to the early 2020s). Notes on the research overall: Three sorted T-cell subsets (CD3+CD56+NKG2C+, CD3+CD56+NKG2C- and CD3+CD56-NKG2C+) from about 8 donors had their TCR beta-chain repertoires profiled. Among the eight sequenced donors, only one was HCMV-seronegative, while the other seven were HCMV-seropositive. The eight sequenced donors were randomly selected healthy volunteers, three men and five women. Libraries were sequenced as 2 x 150 bp reads on Illumina HiSeq 2000/2500, MiSeq or NextSeq. What the research found in general, with its limitations: In six donors, the dominant CD3+CD56+NKG2C+ clonotypes were found to rank among the top 10 CD8+ clonotypes and to make up about 1.0-7.5% of CD8+ T cells. Those dominant clonotypes were again the most abundant among CD3+CD56-NKG2C+ cells in a handful of donors, at about 28.3-65%. Whether the expanded NKG2C-expressing T cell clones were specific for HCMV antigens was left unclear.

For this clonotype: Its antigen is unknown.

HCMV-specific IgG was detected in serum with a commercial ELISA kit to determine HCMV serostatus. Peripheral blood mononuclear cells were isolated from blood by Ficoll density gradient centrifugation. The CDR3, from cysteine to phenylalanine, totals 17 residues. The DNA sequence is not available. CDR1 SGHKS and CDR2 YYEKEE were looked up in the germline V gene (reference sequence). Data came from an Illumina HiSeq 2000. The TCR beta cDNA libraries were made using 5'RACE template switching, a step that added both a universal primer site and unique molecular identifiers. Synthesis of cDNA was primed from the TCR beta constant segment and was followed by two consecutive PCR amplification steps. The paper's processing steps were these. MIGEC handled demultiplexing of the reads and grouping by UMI, while MiTCR was used to assemble and quantify clonotypes. Only TCR cDNA sequences supported by at least two reads were kept to exclude erroneous sequences. Downstream repertoire analysis used the tcR package, and clonotypes were matched across fractions by CDR3 nucleotide sequence plus V segment. VDJmatch was used to annotate antigen specificity against VDJdb, with one amino acid substitution in CDR3 allowed. The reads were reprocessed in TCRdb, with one entry per CDR3 protein sequence and no accompanying DNA. The V and J calls and clone size are TCRdb's, not the authors'. The sample table holds some 600,000 distinct CDR3 sequences. Together, the top ten hold approximately 3.5% of the sample.

This clonotype originated in a young man in good health. Donor details come from another sample of the same person, matched by shared clones. The sample taken for sequencing was blood T cells: a sorted CD56 or NKG2C T cell subset, CD4+ or CD8+ T cells, or bulk PBMC T cells (not recorded which). The chain links TRBV5-5 with TRBJ1-4. This receptor carries the CDR3 CASSLGPQQTTNEKLFF.